This T cell receptor beta chain was recovered during a study of technical replicates of blood from several donors. TCRdb's copy holds only in-frame clones and misses some; the assay was immunoSEQ multiplex PCR. The data hold under 85,000 clones, with approximately 86% observed a single time. This clonotype was sampled from a human donor in good health. Some clones in this sample may be carry-over from other donors' samples. The sequenced material came from PBMCs.

CDR3 region: CASSESPGMVGYTF. The CDR3 nucleotides are TGTGCCAGCAGTGAATCGCCCGGGATGGTTGGCTACACCTTC. The rearrangement uses TRBV2 and TRBJ1-2; D gene unclear. Germline-derived CDR1 and CDR2 are SNHLY and FYNNEI. This CDR3 has 14 amino acids. The germline V and J ends were trimmed by 2 bases and 7 bases, with 14 bases remaining between them.